The clone carrying this TCR beta chain was observed many times. As yet, its antigen is unknown. These data originate in a study of breast tumors, draining lymph nodes, adjacent tissues. Study-wide results and limits: The data were judged consistent with most tumor T cells coming from lymph node and expanding in tumor. Tumor T cell lymph node origin was a supported hypothesis, not proven. Tumor repertoires ranked between lymph nodes and nontumor tissue in diversity, with V and J gene preferences. Luminal-like breast cancer showed significantly higher tumor–nontumor repertoire similarity than basal-like.

TCRdb redid the calling of the multiplex PCR reads with MiXCR, one entry per CDR3 protein. The table includes approximately 190,000 distinct CDR3 sequences, roughly 31% detected once. The germline gives CDR1 MNHNY, CDR2 SVGAGI (reference sequence). The CDR3 is made up of 16 amino acids. V lost 10 bases, J lost 7 bases, and 14 bases stayed unmatched. Samples came from axillary lymph nodes draining the breast cancer. The clonotype originates from a female donor with breast cancer. Some clones in this sample may be carry-over from other donors' samples. The rearrangement links TRBV6-6 to TRBJ2-1; 12 nucleotides align to TRBD2. Sequenced: axillary lymph node tissue. The CDR3 bases are TGTGCCATCCAAGGGGGCCTAGCGGGGGGGAGGAATGAGCAGTTCTTC. It is translated as CAIQGGLAGGRNEQFF.